This TCR beta chain was profiled in a study of T cells in Graves' hyperthyroidism and ophthalmopathy. V was cut by 5 bases and J by 6 bases, with 16 bases left in between. Germline V gene lookup returns CDR1 SGHTA and CDR2 FQGNSA. This CDR3 has 15 residues. Authors of the study amplified TCR beta CDR3 regions from RNA transcripts. The study used the HTBI primer set for a first-round RT-PCR of the TCR CDR3. One entry per CDR3 protein results from TCRdb running MiXCR on the multiplex PCR reads. This sample has about 640,000 distinct CDR3 sequences, with less than 25% found just once. The receptor's source is a man aged 30-40 years with Graves' ophthalmopathy. The chain combines TRBV7-2 with TRBJ2-2; maybe TRBD1 (5 bases). Sequencing used blood. Here the CDR3 reads CASSPRAQGSGELFF. For the CDR3, the DNA is TGTGCCAGCAGCCCCCGCGCCCAGGGCTCCGGGGAGCTGTTTTTT.